The 22 T cell receptor beta chains in this list originate from one sample, sequenced in a study of shared clonotypes between healthy human individuals. Repertoires were generated with immunoSEQ multiplex PCR, while TCRdb's copy carries only in-frame clones and drops some. The data show about 1.5 million clones, around 97% seen once. Sample: naive CD4+ T cells sorted from blood. Subset in this sample: CD45RA+ positively selected. The receptors shown here come from a man younger than 40 in good health.

V usage is TRBV5-1 and J usage is TRBJ2-5; D uncertain. Germline V gene data show CDR1 as SGHRS and CDR2 as YFSETQ. Trimming shortened V by 0 bases and J by 2 bases, and 8 bases separated the two germline ends. The CDR3 runs to 14 residues. The CDR3 DNA reads TGCGCCAGCAGCTTGGAACAGTTTCAAGAGACCCAGTACTTC. Its translation is CASSLEQFQETQYF. Full variable domain (outside the CDR3, taken from reference TRBV5-1 and TRBJ2-5): KAGVTQTPRYLIKTRGQQVTLSCSPISGHRSVSWYQQTPGQGLQFLFEYFSETQRNKGNFPGRFSGRQFSNSRSEMNVSTLELGDSALYLCASSLEQFQETQYFGPGTRLLVL.

This rearrangement joins TRBV18 to TRBJ1-5, with TRBD1 matching 11 bases. The CDR3 is 16 amino acids. Trimming took 1 base from V and 9 from J; bases not matched to a gene: 8. Germline V gene lookup returns CDR1 KGHSH and CDR2 LQKENI. CDR3: CASSPLGQGAKGPQHF. The CDR3 bases are TGTGCCAGCTCACCACTTGGACAGGGGGCCAAGGGGCCCCAGCATTTT. The complete variable domain, with remaining parts taken from reference TRBV18 and TRBJ1-5, reads NAGVMQNPRHLVRRRGQEARLRCSPMKGHSHVYWYRQLPEEGLKFMVYLQKENIIDESGMPKERFSAEFPKEGPSILRIQQVVRGDSAAYFCASSPLGQGAKGPQHFGDGTRLSIL.

This clone has only one observation. The sample carries other DNA sequences with the same CDR3. The chain combines TRBV7-9 with TRBJ2-5, with TRBD2 identical over 15 bases. This CDR3 spans 17 amino acids. Losses at the gene ends were 5 bases for V and 5 bases for J; bases not matched to a gene: 9. CDR1 SEHNR and CDR2 FQNEAQ come from the germline V gene (reference sequence). For the CDR3, the DNA is TGTGCCAGCAGCCCCGGACTAGCGGGAGGGCCGGGGGAGACCCAGTACTTC. Translating it yields CASSPGLAGGPGETQYF.

This clone appeared a single time. The V and J genes are TRBV11-3 and TRBJ2-1; 7 nucleotides line up with TRBD2. The CDR3 spans 14 residues. From germline, CDR1 is SGHNT and CDR2 YENEEA. Germline trimming cut 2 bases from V and 8 bases from J; bases unmatched to any gene: 6. CDR3 nucleotides: TGTGCCAGCAGCTTATTGGGAGGGCCGGATGAGCAGTTCTTC. Protein product: CASSLLGGPDEQFF.

This chain joins TRBV11-2 and TRBJ1-5, with D unresolved. There are 14 residues in the CDR3. Trimming took 5 bases from V and 5 from J, leaving 13 bases between them. The germline V gene has CDR1 SGHAT and CDR2 FQNNGV. CDR3 loop: CASSVSTDYQPQHF. CDR3 DNA sequence: TGTGCCAGCAGCGTCAGTACTGACTATCAGCCCCAGCATTTT.

The rearrangement joins TRBV7-2 to TRBJ2-5; D gene uncertain. The CDR3 sequence is 14 residues long. Germline lookup yields CDR1 SGHTA and CDR2 FQGNSA. Trimming left V 0 bases short and J 2 bases short, with 7 bases between. This chain's CDR3 is CASSLALLQETQYF. The CDR3 region has the DNA TGTGCCAGCAGCTTAGCCCTTCTTCAAGAGACCCAGTACTTC.

This chain joins TRBV28 and TRBJ2-1; D not resolved. CDR1 MDHEN and CDR2 SYDVKM come from the germline V gene. This CDR3 is built from 12 residues. The germline V and J ends were trimmed by 6 bases and 10 bases, with 13 bases remaining between them. CDR3 sequence: CASSPIRNEQFF. DNA for the CDR3: TGTGCCAGCAGCCCCATCCGGAACGAGCAGTTCTTC.

This chain links TRBV5-4 with TRBJ2-7; 8 bases agree with TRBD1. Germline CDR1 is SGHNT and CDR2 is YYREEE (reference sequence). CDR3 length equals 15 residues. After removal of 4 bases from V and 0 bases from J, the junction contained 6 bases not matched to a gene. This CDR3 reads CASSPGQVGSYEQYF. The CDR3 region has the DNA TGTGCCAGCAGCCCGGGACAGGTCGGCTCCTACGAGCAGTACTTC.

This chain uses TRBV5-5 with TRBJ2-5, with 7 bases lining up with TRBD1. The V gene's germline CDR1 is SGHKS and CDR2 YYEKEE (reference sequence). CDR3 size: 13 residues. Germline trimming cut 4 bases from V and 1 base from J; bases unmatched to any gene: 1. CDR3: CASSRDSQETQYF. The CDR3 DNA follows: TGTGCCAGCAGCCGGGACAGCCAAGAGACCCAGTACTTC. The whole variable domain, remainder taken from reference TRBV5-5 and TRBJ2-5, is DAGVTQSPTHLIKTRGQQVTLRCSPISGHKSVSWYQQVLGQGPQFIFQYYEKEERGRGNFPDRFSARQFPNYSSELNVNALLLGDSALYLCASSRDSQETQYFGPGTRLLVL.

A note on this clone: Within the sample, other DNA sequences also encode this same CDR3. The V and J genes are TRBV6-1 and TRBJ2-7; D remains unclear. V lost 1 base and J 2 bases, leaving 6 bases between the germline ends. This CDR3 contains 13 residues. Germline V gene data show CDR1 as MNHNS and CDR2 as SASEGT. The CDR3 DNA is TGTGCCAGCAGTGAAGGGCCGACCTACGAGCAGTACTTC. It encodes CASSEGPTYEQYF.

This chain links TRBV7-6 with TRBJ1-1; 7 bases are a match to TRBD1. CDR3 length: 15 residues. Germline lookup yields CDR1 SGHVS and CDR2 FNYEAQ. The ends lost 5 bases at V and 1 base at J; junction bases unmatched: 7. CDR3 sequence (DNA): TGTGCCAGCAGCGCCGGGACAGTAAGGAACACTGAAGCTTTCTTT. It yields the protein CASSAGTVRNTEAFF. The full variable domain, with the rest looked up from reference TRBV7-6 and TRBJ1-1, is GAGVSQSPRYKVTKRGQDVALRCDPISGHVSLYWYRQALGQGPEFLTYFNYEAQQDKSGLPNDRFSAERPEGSISTLTIQRTEQRDSAMYRCASSAGTVRNTEAFFGQGTRLTVV.

The V gene is TRBV6-5, the J gene TRBJ1-5; 7 bases match TRBD1. V dropped 6 bases and J dropped 6; count of bases not matched to a gene: 8. This CDR3 is built from 14 residues. Per germline, CDR1 MNHEY and CDR2 SVGAGI. The CDR3 protein is CASSTNRGRQPQHF. CDR3 sequence (DNA): TGTGCCAGCAGCACCAACAGGGGACGTCAGCCCCAGCATTTT.

With respect to this clone: At the DNA level, this CDR3 is encoded by other sequences in the same sample as well. The V and J genes are TRBV7-9 and TRBJ1-5, with 7 positions matching TRBD1. The length of the CDR3 is 14 residues. The V gene's germline CDR1 is SEHNR and CDR2 FQNEAQ (reference sequence). J gave up 2 bases and V 5 bases, and 3 bases lay outside the gene matches. The CDR3 DNA reads TGTGCCAGCAGCCTAGGGGGCGGCAATCAGCCCCAGCATTTT. Translating it yields CASSLGGGNQPQHF.

The chain uses TRBV12-2 and TRBJ2-3; TRBD2 was called by the table and not checked on the DNA. TRBV12-2 is deemed a pseudogene. The CDR3 spans 17 residues. The CDR3 DNA is TGTGCAAGTCGTCCTCTAAGACTAGCGGGAGACACAGATACGCAGTATTTT. Amino acids: CASRPLRLAGDTDTQYF.

The V gene is TRBV18, the J gene TRBJ1-3; a weak D match, TRBD1 (6 bases). The CDR3 totals 12 residues. Germline V gene data show CDR1 as KGHSH and CDR2 as LQKENI. The V and J ends lost 11 bases and 4 bases respectively, with 12 bases between them. CDR3 amino acids: CAGEDSGNTIYF. CDR3 nucleotides: TGTGCCGGCGAGGACAGCGGAAACACCATATATTTT.

The rearrangement links TRBV7-2 to TRBJ2-7; a weak D match, TRBD1 (6 bases). Germline V CDR1 and CDR2: SGHTA, FQGNSA. Deletions cut 7 bases from V and 2 bases from J, with 21 bases between. The CDR3 is 16 amino acids. As DNA, the CDR3 is TGTGCCAGCACCCGACGGAGCGCCAGGGGCCCCTACGAGCAGTACTTC. Translation gives CASTRRSARGPYEQYF.

This clone was counted a few times. The chain has TRBV10-2 and TRBJ1-2; unclear D gene. The CDR3 is made up of 13 amino acids. Trimming took 8 bases from V and 5 from J, leaving 15 bases between them. Per germline, CDR1 WSHSY and CDR2 SAAADI. The CDR3 coding sequence is TGCGCCAGCTCCGGACTGAACGAGTATGGCTACACCTTC. Translation: CASSGLNEYGYTF.

The V gene is TRBV4-3, the J gene TRBJ2-1, with TRBD2 matching 13 bases. Germline V gene data show CDR1 as LGHNA and CDR2 as YSLEER. The CDR3 extends over 17 amino acids. Trimming took 3 bases from V and 3 from J; bases not matched to a gene: 5. CDR3 bases: TGCGCCAGCAGCCATTACAGGACTAGCGGGAGCTACAATGAGCAGTTCTTC. This gives the protein CASSHYRTSGSYNEQFF.

The V gene is TRBV2, the J gene TRBJ1-5, with 8 positions matching TRBD1. CDR1 and CDR2 (germline): SNHLY, FYNNEI. The ends lost 6 bases at V and 2 bases at J; junction bases unmatched: 6. This CDR3 is 15 amino acids long. The CDR3 region has the DNA TGTGCCAGCAGGGGAGGACAGGGCCGCAATCAGCCCCAGCATTTT. It encodes CASRGGQGRNQPQHF.

The CDR3 coding sequence is TGTGCCAGCTCACCACCGGACCGCGACCGAGGCAATCAGCCCCAGCATTTT. Residues: CASSPPDRDRGNQPQHF. The chain carries TRBV18 and TRBJ1-5; D call uncertain. Germline V gene data show CDR1 as KGHSH and CDR2 as LQKENI. V lost 0 bases to trimming and J lost 2 bases, with 14 bases between them. The CDR3 is 17 amino acids.

The chain has TRBV5-4 and TRBJ1-1, with 9 bases matching TRBD1. CDR1 SGHNT and CDR2 YYREEE come from the germline V gene (reference sequence). The V gene end was trimmed by 4 bases and the J gene end by 1 base; junction bases not matched to a gene: 5. This CDR3 spans 15 amino acids. The CDR3 reads CASSQGQGKNTEAFF. The CDR3 nucleotides are TGTGCCAGCAGCCAGGGACAGGGCAAGAACACTGAAGCTTTCTTT.

The chain joins TRBV6-1 to TRBJ2-5; TRBD1 matches at 11 bases. Germline-derived CDR1 and CDR2 are MNHNS and SASEGT. The CDR3 is 14 amino acids. The V and J ends lost 6 bases and 5 bases, in that order; junction bases with no gene match: 5. This CDR3 reads CASRRDRGLETQYF. DNA for the CDR3: TGTGCCAGCAGGAGGGACAGGGGGTTGGAGACCCAGTACTTC.